The rows below give T cell receptor beta chains drawn from one sample of a study of T cells after yellow fever vaccination. TCRdb reanalysed the 5' RACE reads using MiXCR and keeps one entry per CDR3 protein. The sample carries nearly 300,000 distinct CDR3 sequences, around 9.3% recorded once. This material consisted of CD4+ T cells sorted from PBMCs, taken 5 days after the yellow fever booster vaccination. These receptor sequences come from a man aged 18 to 29 who received the YFV17D yellow fever vaccine. Each CDR3 is given with its conserved first and last residue. The order of the fields is clone size, D gene, V gene, J gene, CDR3 DNA, CDR3 protein. The D gene is left open where the match is weak. The size of a clone is reported for some rows only, either as once, few or many, or as a class for expanded clones.

NA	NA	TRBV5-1	TRBJ1-6	TGCGCCAGCAGCTTCTACCTTCGACAGGTCGGGGGCTCACCCCTCCACTTT	CASSFYLRQVGGSPLHF
NA	NA	TRBV7-9	TRBJ2-1	TGTGCCAGCAGCTTAGCGCTTGCGGGGGCGAACAATGAGCAGTTCTTC	CASSLALAGANNEQFF
few	TRBD1	TRBV7-9	TRBJ2-1	TGTGCCAGCAGCCCCCAGGGGGAGCGGTCTTGGGTAGAGTTCTTC	CASSPQGERSWVEFF
NA	NA	TRBV6-6	TRBJ1-3	TGTGCCAGCAGTTACTTGGGAGACTCTGGAAACACCATATATTTT	CASSYLGDSGNTIYF
many	NA	TRBV4-2	TRBJ2-7	TGTGCCAGCAGCCAGTCCTGGGGCTTGGGCGAGCAGTACTTC	CASSQSWGLGEQYF
NA	NA	TRBV6-5	TRBJ1-4	TGTGCCAGCAGTTACAGAAGTAACGATGAAAAACTGTTTTTT	CASSYRSNDEKLFF
many	TRBD1	TRBV5-1	TRBJ2-1	TGCGCCAGCCAACAGGGGTCCTACAATGAGCAGTTCTTC	CASQQGSYNEQFF
few	TRBD1	TRBV4-3	TRBJ1-1	TGCGCCAGCAGCCGGACAGGGGGCAATAGGAACACTGAAGCTTTCTTT	CASSRTGGNRNTEAFF
few	NA	TRBV3-1	TRBJ1-1	TGTGCCAGCAGCCTCAATGAGGGGCACGGCCGTGAAGCTTTCTTT	CASSLNEGHGREAFF
many	NA	TRBV5-1	TRBJ2-1	TGCGCCAGCAGCTTGTCCCAGAACAATGAGCAGTTCTTC	CASSLSQNNEQFF
many	NA	TRBV4-2	TRBJ1-1	TGTGCCAGCAGCCCCCGAGAGGGTGGCACTGAAGCTTTCTTT	CASSPREGGTEAFF
NA	TRBD1	TRBV12-3/TRBV12-4	TRBJ2-2	TGTGCCAGCAGTGTCCTCGTAAGGTGGGGACAGGGGGCCGACACCGGGGAGCTGTTTTTT	CASSVLVRWGQGADTGELFF